This entry describes one TCR beta chain. This entry comes from a study of blood T cell repertoires in COVID-19. In the study overall: The origin of the acute and convalescent COVID-19 samples was the United States, Italy and Spain. Sample material is recorded as cDNA or gDNA derived from T cells, B-cell-depleted T cells, or PBMCs.

In the study's own analysis: It was from reference gene primer amplification that nucleated cell counts were estimated. The table came from immunoSEQ multiplex PCR; TCRdb's copy has only in-frame clones and leaves some out. The V and J calls and clone size come from that table; D and trimming were worked out from the DNA. The sample lists about 190,000 clones, around four fifths seen once, with around 19% in the top ten. The sample consisted of peripheral blood. The clonotype comes from a human donor in a cohort sampled during active COVID-19.

The CDR3 loop reads CASSADPANSPLHF. CDR3 DNA: TGTGCCAGTAGTGCCGATCCCGCGAATTCACCCCTCCACTTT. The chain is built from TRBV19 and TRBJ1-6; D is uncertain. The V gene lost 5 bases and the J gene lost 7 bases, with 12 bases spanning the gap. Per germline, CDR1 LNHDA and CDR2 SQIVND (reference sequence). The CDR3 loop spans 14 amino acids.